This T cell receptor (beta chain) was observed in a study of blood T cell repertoires in COVID-19 (TCRdb year 2020). At the level of the whole study: Collaborator samples came from the United States, Italy and Spain and covered acute and convalescent phases of COVID-19. Samples came from the ongoing ImmuneRACE study (first 160 participants) plus 1,254 subjects from 6 global collaborators. Subjects who had been exposed to COVID-19, were actively infected with it, or had recovered from it provided the deeply sampled blood TCRbeta repertoires that made up the dataset. A freely available public database, intended as a resource for researchers studying the immune response to SARS-CoV-2, is where the repertoires were released. Where available, HLA class I and class II types were obtained from metadata supplied by the sample provider rather than from assay-based typing. A de-identified subject ID, COVID-19 status, age in years and sex were almost always included in the sample metadata. The prospective study material was composed of cDNA or gDNA derived from T cells, B-cell-depleted T cells, or PBMCs. What the study reported, not specific to this receptor: Clinical and demographic metadata were provided uncurated, with the amount varying by source and participant.

With regard to this clone: Its cognate antigen has yet to be identified. No much larger clone exists at a distance of one base, and base qualities are not known.

TCRbeta CDR3 regions were amplified from genomic DNA by means of the immunoSEQ Assay, a bias-controlled multiplex PCR. The original pipeline was this. Nucleated cell counts per sample were estimated from amplification of reference gene primers within the assay. Sequence reads were collapsed and filtered to measure the absolute abundance of every unique TCRbeta CDR3 rearrangement. For each sample, productive Simpson clonality was calculated by taking the square root of Simpson's diversity index across productive rearrangements. TCRdb re-hosts the immuneACCESS table, in-frame sequences only. Its copies lack some clones; in the studies checked, an unresolved V gene accounts for under half of them, and the cause for the rest is not known. V and J calls and clone size are copied from that table; D and trimming were computed from the DNA. This sample has roughly 91,000 clones in its table, and approximately 79% of those were observed once. The ten largest account for around 11% of the sample.

Whole blood was collected in K2EDTA tubes by collaborating institutions according to the institutions' own protocols. For TCRbeta analysis, collaborators shipped samples as frozen whole blood, isolated PBMCs, or DNA extracted from either of those sample types. This sequence originates from a man in his sixties or seventies with acute or convalescent COVID-19. The sequencing sample was made of peripheral blood.

The CDR3 region reads CAAGGGGNQPQHF. The DNA sequence reads TGTGCCGCCGGGGGGGGAGGCAATCAGCCCCAGCATTTT. Recombination connected TRBV27 to TRBJ1-5, and the D gene may be TRBD1, 5 bases matching. There are 13 amino acids in the CDR3, from cysteine to phenylalanine inclusive. This entry keeps only the CDR3 DNA: 39 bases, framed from base 1. V and J lose 11 bases and 2 bases, and a span of 13 bases separates them. CDR1 and CDR2, looked up from the germline V gene (reference sequence), are MNHEY and SMNVEV.